This T cell receptor beta chain was sequenced in a study of blood T cell repertoires in COVID-19. Study context: Researchers got acute and convalescent COVID-19 samples from the United States, Italy and Spain.

Here immunoSEQ multiplex PCR was the method, and the copy in TCRdb shows in-frame clones only, minus some. The sample has fewer than 70,000 clones, about 80% seen once; the top ten hold more than 15%. CDR1 is SEHNR and CDR2 is FQNEAQ in the germline V gene (reference sequence). The CDR3 loop spans 15 amino acids. The V and J ends lost 6 bases and 5 bases, in that order; junction bases with no gene match: 7. It was during active infection that Seattle patients were enrolled and then longitudinally followed. The chain is built from TRBV7-9 and TRBJ2-1, with TRBD1 matching 10 bases. Sequenced input: peripheral blood. The receptor was derived from a man under 40 with COVID-19, enrolled during active disease. The CDR3 nucleotides are TGTGCCAGCAGTCAAGGGACAGGGGCGAACAATGAGCAGTTCTTC. This encodes CASSQGTGANNEQFF.